The 21 T cell receptor beta chains given below trace back to one sample, sequenced in a study of T cells in Graves' hyperthyroidism and ophthalmopathy. Using RNA transcripts as the source, TCR beta CDR3 regions were amplified. Researchers ran a first-round RT-PCR on the TCR CDR3 using the HTBI primer set. TCRdb re-analysed the multiplex PCR reads in MiXCR, keeping a single row per CDR3 protein. The sample lists 500,000 to 750,000 distinct CDR3 sequences, about 14% occurring once. The sample consisted of blood. These receptors originate from a woman between 18 and 29 years old with Graves' ophthalmopathy.

Many counts were recorded for this clonotype. The CDR3, as DNA: TGTGCCAGCAGCCAAAGGGGAAGCCACACCGGGGAGCTGTTTTTT. This gives the protein CASSQRGSHTGELFF. The chain couples TRBV3-1 to TRBJ2-2; D is possibly TRBD1 (5 bases). V was clipped by 2 bases and J by 3 bases, with 10 bases between them. The CDR3 contains 15 residues. Germline CDR1 LGHDT, CDR2 YNNKEL (reference sequence). The complete variable domain, with remaining parts taken from reference TRBV3-1 and TRBJ2-2, reads DTAVSQTPKYLVTQMGNDKSIKCEQNLGHDTMYWYKQDSKKFLKIMFSYNNKELIINETVPNRFSPKSPDKAHLNLHINSLELGDSAVYFCASSQRGSHTGELFFGEGSRLTVL.

This clonotype was found many times. The rearrangement links TRBV10-3 to TRBJ1-5; D is possibly TRBD1 (6 bases). The ends were cut back, 0 bases at V and 4 bases at J, with 25 bases in the middle. Germline V gene lookup returns CDR1 ENHRY and CDR2 SYGVKD. This CDR3 has 20 amino acids. CDR3 DNA sequence: TGTGCCATCAGTGAGTCGTTCCCGGGACAAGTGGGAATGAAGAATCAGCCCCAGCATTTT. This sequence encodes CAISESFPGQVGMKNQPQHF.

This clonotype has a count of ten or more. The CDR3 spells CASRGQGSNEQFF. CDR3 in DNA: TGTGCCAGCAGGGGACAGGGATCCAATGAGCAGTTCTTC. The genes are TRBV6-1 and TRBJ2-1; TRBD1 matches at 9 bases. The CDR3 runs to 13 residues. Germline V gene lookup returns CDR1 MNHNS and CDR2 SASEGT. The trim removed 6 bases at V and 6 bases at J, leaving 3 bases unmatched.

The rearrangement links TRBV18 to TRBJ2-5; the D gene is possibly TRBD1 (6 bases). The CDR3 runs 15 residues. Germline V lookup: CDR1 KGHSH, CDR2 LQKENI. The germline V and J ends were trimmed by 0 bases and 1 base, with 9 bases remaining between them. For the CDR3, the DNA is TGTGCCAGCTCACCACCGACAGGAACCCAAGAGACCCAGTACTTC. Its protein is CASSPPTGTQETQYF.

The sample holds many counts of this clonotype. This sequence joins TRBV7-9 and TRBJ2-7; D possibly corresponds to TRBD2 (6 bases). The CDR3 contains 13 residues. Per the germline V gene, CDR1 is SEHNR and CDR2 is FQNEAQ (reference sequence). Trimming shortened V by 7 bases and J by 3 bases, and 13 bases separated the two germline ends. CDR3 DNA sequence: TGTGCCAGCATGGGGGACTCCCTCTACGAGCAGTACTTC. This sequence encodes CASMGDSLYEQYF.

This clonotype has ten or more counts. This chain uses TRBV2 with TRBJ1-1; D unresolved. The germline V and J ends were trimmed by 7 bases and 0 bases, with 18 bases remaining between them. The CDR3 is 16 amino acids. Germline values: CDR1 SNHLY, CDR2 FYNNEI. CDR3 DNA: TGTGCCAGCACTGAGAAGGATCCTCACATGAACACTGAAGCTTTCTTT. This codes for CASTEKDPHMNTEAFF.

This clonotype was counted between two and nine times. A read error may explain this, as a much larger clone is one base away. The chain uses TRBV28 and TRBJ1-1; 8 bases map to TRBD1. The V segment lost 4 bases and the J segment 3 bases; nucleotides outside the gene matches: 4. The CDR3 extends over 14 amino acids. In germline, CDR1 is MDHEN, CDR2 SYDVKM. Written as DNA, the CDR3 is TGTGCCAGCAGTTGGGACAGGACGGACACTGAAGCTTTCTTT. It yields the protein CASSWDRTDTEAFF.

This clonotype was seen at least ten times. The chain recombines TRBV24-1 with TRBJ2-1; D tentatively fits TRBD1 or TRBD2 (5 bases each). Germline V gene sequence: CDR1 KGHDR, CDR2 SFDVKD. V was shortened by 5 bases and J by 4 bases, with 8 bases between the two germline ends. The CDR3 sequence is 13 residues long. In DNA, the CDR3 is TGTGCCACCAGTGCGGGGCTGTACAATGAGCAGTTCTTC. As protein: CATSAGLYNEQFF.

This clonotype occurred many times. This chain connects TRBV20-1 to TRBJ1-4; 7 nucleotides match TRBD1. There are 14 residues in the CDR3. After removal of 5 bases from V and 0 bases from J, the junction contained 3 bases not matched to a gene. The germline CDR1 and CDR2 sequences are DFQATT and SNEGSKA (reference sequence). CDR3 in amino acids: CSARQGATNEKLFF. CDR3 in DNA: TGCAGTGCTCGACAGGGTGCAACTAATGAAAAACTGTTTTTT.

V gene TRBV9 combines with J gene TRBJ2-1; D might be TRBD1 or TRBD2, each matching 6 bases. Germline lookup yields CDR1 SGDLS and CDR2 YYNGEE. This CDR3 is 15 amino acids long. V was pared by 0 bases and J by 4 bases, with 11 bases between. The CDR3 protein is CASSVAGAGYNEQFF. DNA for the CDR3: TGTGCCAGCAGCGTAGCGGGGGCGGGGTACAATGAGCAGTTCTTC.

To note about this clonotype: This may stem from a read error, because a much larger clone lies one nucleotide away. The chain employs TRBV5-6 and TRBJ2-1; 7 bases fit TRBD2. This CDR3 has 15 amino acids. Germline CDR1 SGHDT, CDR2 YYEEEE. V shed 2 bases and J 8 bases; nucleotides not matched to a gene: 10. DNA for the CDR3: TGTGCCAGCAGCTTTAGCGGGCCGCATAGTCATGAGCAGTTCTTC. As protein: CASSFSGPHSHEQFF.

V is TRBV29-1 and J is TRBJ2-5, with 9 bases that match TRBD1. Germline V gene lookup returns CDR1 SQVTM and CDR2 ANQGSEA. CDR3 length: 12 amino acids. The V gene end was trimmed by 2 bases and the J gene end by 7 bases; junction bases not matched to a gene: 2. CDR3 nucleotide sequence: TGCAGCGTTGAATCGACAGGGGGGACCCAGTACTTC. Translating it yields CSVESTGGTQYF.

This clonotype was recorded a few times. This chain links TRBV6-2 or TRBV6-3 with TRBJ1-6; perhaps TRBD1 as D (6 bases). The CDR3 is made up of 16 amino acids. V was trimmed by 2 bases and J by 6 bases, leaving 14 bases between them. Germline CDR1 and CDR2: MNHEY and SVGEGT. The CDR3 spells CASSYGPTGSNSPLHF. The CDR3 DNA reads as TGTGCCAGCAGTTACGGCCCGACAGGATCTAATTCACCCCTCCACTTT.

This clonotype came up many times. The chain joins TRBV7-2 to TRBJ1-5; 8 bases map to TRBD1. The V and J ends lost 6 bases and 9 bases, in that order; junction bases with no gene match: 13. This CDR3 spans 15 amino acids. CDR1 is SGHTA and CDR2 is FQGNSA in the germline V gene. CDR3 amino acids: CASSSGTGGSRPQHF. The CDR3, as DNA: TGTGCCAGCAGTTCCGGGACAGGTGGCAGCCGGCCCCAGCATTTT. Full variable domain (rest looked up from reference TRBV7-2 and TRBJ1-5): GAGVSQSPSNKVTEKGKDVELRCDPISGHTALYWYRQSLGQGLEFLIYFQGNSAPDKSGLPSDRFSAERTGGSVSTLTIQRTQQEDSAVYLCASSSGTGGSRPQHFGDGTRLSIL.

This clonotype was picked up many times. V is TRBV5-1 and J is TRBJ2-5; either TRBD1 or TRBD2 may supply D (6 bases each). V lost 4 bases to trimming and J lost 2 bases, with 15 bases between them. In germline, CDR1 is SGHRS, CDR2 YFSETQ. The CDR3 runs to 15 residues. CDR3 sequence reads: CASSKEGGWQETQYF. CDR3 nucleotide sequence: TGCGCCAGCAGCAAAGAAGGGGGGTGGCAAGAGACCCAGTACTTC.

Comment on this clonotype: At one boundary the junction diverges from the germline segment, which might be a read error. This sequence joins TRBV27 and TRBJ1-5, with D perhaps TRBD1 (5 bases). The CDR3 runs 15 residues. Per germline, CDR1 MNHEY and CDR2 SMNVEV (reference sequence). As DNA, the CDR3 is TGTGCCAGCAGTTTCTTAGGGGATAGCAGTCAGCCCCAGCATTTT. Its translation: CASSFLGDSSQPQHF.

This clonotype was picked up many times. The V and J genes are TRBV5-1 and TRBJ1-4; maybe TRBD1 (6 bases). The CDR3 is 14 amino acids. CDR1 is SGHRS, CDR2 YFSETQ, per germline. V lost 2 bases and J lost 7, with 12 bases in between. CDR3 amino acids: CASSFVGGGEKLFF. CDR3 nucleotide sequence: TGCGCCAGCAGCTTCGTCGGGGGCGGTGAAAAACTGTTTTTT.

This chain uses TRBV27 with TRBJ2-3, with 9 bases aligning to TRBD1. CDR3 size: 15 residues. Losses at the gene ends were 4 bases for V and 4 bases for J; bases not matched to a gene: 6. Germline-derived CDR1 and CDR2 are MNHEY and SMNVEV (reference sequence). The CDR3 spells CASSSKGQGADTQYF. The CDR3 nucleotides read TGTGCCAGCAGTTCCAAGGGACAGGGTGCAGATACGCAGTATTTT.

At least ten counts were recorded for this clonotype. The chain couples TRBV7-9 to TRBJ1-2; 9 bases agree with TRBD1. Germline V gives CDR1 SEHNR, CDR2 FQNEAQ (reference sequence). V trimming: 3 bases; J trimming: 3 bases; junction bases outside the gene matches: 5. This CDR3 is 15 amino acids long. The CDR3 is CASSFIRDRDYGYTF. CDR3 nucleotide sequence: TGTGCCAGCAGCTTCATCCGGGACAGGGACTATGGCTACACCTTC. Variable domain in full (rest from reference TRBV7-9 and TRBJ1-2): DTGVSQNPRHKITKRGQNVTFRCDPISEHNRLYWYRQTLGQGPEFLTYFQNEAQLEKSRLLSDRFSAERPKGSFSTLEIQRTEQGDSAMYLCASSFIRDRDYGYTFGSGTRLTVV.

The V call is TRBV20-1, the J call TRBJ1-1; unclear D gene. This CDR3 spans 14 amino acids. With 6 bases removed from V and 1 base from J, the gap between germline ends came to 15 bases. Germline-derived CDR1 and CDR2 are DFQATT and SNEGSKA (reference sequence). The CDR3 bases are TGCAGTGCAAACGAGGGAGGGTCGAACACTGAAGCTTTCTTT. This gives the protein CSANEGGSNTEAFF.

V is TRBV7-8 and J is TRBJ1-3, with a possible D match to TRBD1 (5 bases). The CDR3 spans 17 residues. The V end was cut by 5 bases, the J end by 0 bases, with 17 bases between. Germline V gene data show CDR1 as SGHVS and CDR2 as FQNEAQ. CDR3: CASSPNPAGFSGNTIYF. The CDR3 DNA follows: TGTGCCAGCAGCCCAAATCCGGCAGGGTTCTCTGGAAACACCATATATTTT.